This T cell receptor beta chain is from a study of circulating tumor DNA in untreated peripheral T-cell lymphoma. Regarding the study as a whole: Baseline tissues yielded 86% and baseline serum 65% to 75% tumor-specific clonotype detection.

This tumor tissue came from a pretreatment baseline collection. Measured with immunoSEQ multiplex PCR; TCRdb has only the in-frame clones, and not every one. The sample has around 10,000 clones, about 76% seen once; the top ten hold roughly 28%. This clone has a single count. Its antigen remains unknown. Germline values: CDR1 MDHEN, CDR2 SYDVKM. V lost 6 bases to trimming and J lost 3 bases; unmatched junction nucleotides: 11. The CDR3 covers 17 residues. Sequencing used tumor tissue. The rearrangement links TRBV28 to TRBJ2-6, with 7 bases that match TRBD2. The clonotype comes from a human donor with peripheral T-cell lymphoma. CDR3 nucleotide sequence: TGTGCCAGCAGACCCCAGGGAGGGTTAGTTGGGGCCAACGTCCTGACTTTC. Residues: CASRPQGGLVGANVLTF.